This record concerns one T cell receptor (beta chain) sequence. The data stem from a study of blood T cell repertoires in COVID-19. The wider study: Sources were T cells, B-cell-depleted T cells, or PBMCs; the material itself was cDNA or gDNA.

Trimming removed 2 bases at V and 2 bases at J, with 10 bases between. Germline CDR1 and CDR2: LGHDT and YNNKEL (reference sequence). The CDR3 has 15 amino acids. In the original workflow: Estimates of nucleated cell counts were drawn from the amplification of reference gene primers. Produced via immunoSEQ multiplex PCR; TCRdb's table is partial and in-frame only. V and J calls and clone size are as listed in that table; D and trimming were resolved from the DNA. Found here are under 65,000 clones, about nine tenths of them singletons; the top ten hold about 1.5%. This clonotype originated in a man in his sixties with acute or convalescent COVID-19. V and J are TRBV3-1 (or the pseudogene TRBV3-2) and TRBJ1-3, with D tentatively TRBD1 (6 bases). The material sequenced was peripheral blood. CDR3 in amino acids: CASSQRQGTGNTIYF. CDR3 in DNA: TGTGCCAGCAGCCAAAGGCAGGGGACTGGAAACACCATATATTTT.